The 25 T cell receptor beta chains presented below share a single source sample, sequenced in a study of blood T cell repertoires in COVID-19. Libraries were prepared by immunoSEQ multiplex PCR; TCRdb keeps only in-frame clonotypes and omits some of them. Of 200,000 to 250,000 clones listed, 80% were seen once; the top ten hold 13%. The source material was peripheral blood. The receptor set was obtained from a human donor in a cohort sampled during active COVID-19.

CDR3 amino acids: CASSDRAGGPNEQFF. The CDR3 nucleotides are TGTGCCAGCAGTGATCGGGCGGGAGGGCCAAATGAGCAGTTCTTC. This chain links TRBV2 with TRBJ2-1; 9 bases match TRBD2. The V and J ends lost 3 bases and 7 bases, in that order; junction bases with no gene match: 7. Germline loops: CDR1 SNHLY, CDR2 FYNNEI. CDR3 length: 15 amino acids.

V and J are TRBV2 and TRBJ1-1, with unresolved D. Germline loops: CDR1 SNHLY, CDR2 FYNNEI. CDR3 length equals 12 residues. Trimming removed 8 bases from V and 1 base from J, with 8 bases in between. The CDR3 nucleotides are TGTGCCAGCCTCCCCAGGAACACTGAAGCTTTCTTT. It yields the protein CASLPRNTEAFF.

This clone occurred a few times. The chain employs TRBV4-1 and TRBJ1-1; D not resolved. Germline values: CDR1 MGHRA, CDR2 YSYEKL. The CDR3 runs 15 residues. V was clipped by 6 bases and J by 4 bases, with 18 bases between them. This CDR3 reads CASRRGGEGITEAFF. The CDR3 DNA follows: TGCGCCAGCAGACGAGGTGGCGAGGGTATCACTGAAGCTTTCTTT.

The rearrangement joins TRBV28 to TRBJ2-7; 9 bases are shared with TRBD1. CDR3 length equals 15 residues. Germline V CDR1 and CDR2: MDHEN, SYDVKM. V was clipped by 6 bases and J by 0 bases; unmatched bases: 6. CDR3 loop: CASRATGGDSYEQYF. As DNA, the CDR3 is TGTGCCAGCAGAGCTACAGGGGGCGACTCCTACGAGCAGTACTTC.

The CDR3 DNA sequence: TGTGCCAGCATGGAGGGGGCAGGGTATGGCTACACCTTC. Protein sequence: CASMEGAGYGYTF. The rearrangement joins TRBV28 to TRBJ1-2; 7 positions match TRBD1. The germline V gene has CDR1 MDHEN and CDR2 SYDVKM. V was pared by 7 bases and J by 5 bases, with 7 bases of the junction left unmatched. The length of the CDR3 is 13 residues.

The sample holds one count of this clone. The chain joins TRBV11-1 to TRBJ2-2; the match to TRBD2 covers 10 bases. Germline CDR1 is SGHAT and CDR2 is FQDESV (reference sequence). The length of the CDR3 is 16 residues. V shed 6 bases and J 2 bases; nucleotides not matched to a gene: 6. The CDR3 spells CASRPSGGGNTGELFF. CDR3 nucleotides: TGTGCCAGCAGGCCCAGCGGGGGGGGCAACACCGGGGAGCTGTTTTTT. The variable domain in full, with the rest retrieved from reference TRBV11-1 and TRBJ2-2, is EAEVAQSPRYKITEKSQAVAFWCDPISGHATLYWYRQILGQGPELLVQFQDESVVDDSQLPKDRFSAERLKGVDSTLKIQPAELGDSAMYLCASRPSGGGNTGELFFGEGSRLTVL.

There are a few counts of this clone. The chain is built from TRBV5-1 and TRBJ1-1, with TRBD1 as a possible D gene (6 bases). V was trimmed by 4 bases and J by 6 bases, leaving 13 bases between them. The CDR3 extends over 13 amino acids. Looked up from germline, CDR1 is SGHRS and CDR2 is YFSETQ. The CDR3 DNA reads as TGCGCCAGCAGCAGGGACAACCCCTCTGAAGCTTTCTTT. As protein: CASSRDNPSEAFF.

The J gene is TRBJ1-2, the V gene TRBV28, with 7 bases fitting TRBD1. The CDR3 totals 14 residues. Germline CDR1 is MDHEN and CDR2 is SYDVKM. With V trimmed by 3 bases and J by 4 bases, 5 bases remained unmatched. CDR3 coding DNA: TGTGCCAGCAGTTTGCTAGCAGGGGGCTATGGCTACACCTTC. Encoded protein: CASSLLAGGYGYTF.

The rearrangement links TRBV14 to TRBJ2-1; 7 bases agree with TRBD2. Germline CDR1 SGHDN, CDR2 FVKESK. The CDR3 runs 15 residues. The V gene end was trimmed by 4 bases and the J gene end by 3 bases; junction bases not matched to a gene: 6. DNA for the CDR3: TGTGCCAGCAGCCGACTCGGGAGGCTCTACAATGAGCAGTTCTTC. Amino acid sequence: CASSRLGRLYNEQFF.

This chain connects TRBV15 to TRBJ1-1; a weak D match, TRBD1 (5 bases). V was cut by 5 bases and J by 1 base, with 11 bases left in between. This CDR3 comprises 14 residues. Germline V lookup: CDR1 LNHNV, CDR2 YYDKDF (reference sequence). CDR3 residues: CATSGGTANTEAFF. In DNA form, the CDR3 reads TGTGCCACCAGCGGGGGGACTGCGAACACTGAAGCTTTCTTT.

The CDR3 sequence: CASSQVGGGMDTEAFF. CDR3 DNA sequence: TGCGCCAGCAGCCAAGTGGGAGGTGGGATGGACACTGAAGCTTTCTTT. The chain links TRBV4-1 to TRBJ1-1; D gene unclear. The V end lost 1 base, the J end lost 3 bases, and 15 bases lay between the germline ends. CDR1 and CDR2 (germline): MGHRA, YSYEKL. CDR3 length: 16 amino acids.

The chain couples TRBV10-3 to TRBJ1-1; TRBD1 aligns across 7 bases. The germline CDR1 and CDR2 sequences are ENHRY and SYGVKD. With V trimmed by 8 bases and J by 5 bases, 8 bases remained unmatched. CDR3 length: 13 residues. The CDR3 DNA reads as TGTGCCATCGGAGAGACAGGGTTGACTGAAGCTTTCTTT. Its translation is CAIGETGLTEAFF.

The CDR3 bases are TGTGCCAGTAGTACGGGGACACCAAATAATTCACCCCTCCACTTT. Amino acids: CASSTGTPNNSPLHF. J is TRBJ1-6 and V is TRBV19, with D perhaps TRBD1 (6 bases). Between the trimmed V and J ends, which lost 4 bases and 5 bases, there was a span of 12 bases. The germline V gene encodes CDR1 LNHDA and CDR2 SQIVND (reference sequence). This CDR3 is 15 amino acids long.

The genes are TRBV7-2 and TRBJ2-7, with 7 bases that match TRBD2. The V segment lost 1 base and the J segment 7 bases; nucleotides outside the gene matches: 10. The CDR3 runs to 15 residues. The germline V gene has CDR1 SGHTA and CDR2 FQGNSA. This CDR3 is CASSLGYAGVGEQYF. In DNA form, the CDR3 reads TGTGCCAGCAGCTTAGGTTATGCGGGGGTCGGGGAGCAGTACTTC.

This clone was recorded a few times. The chain links TRBV28 to TRBJ1-1; TRBD1 matches 7 bases. This CDR3 spans 14 amino acids. The ends lost 3 bases at V and 4 bases at J; junction bases unmatched: 5. Germline loops: CDR1 MDHEN, CDR2 SYDVKM. CDR3 bases: TGTGCCAGCAGTTTGACAGGGCGGACCACTGAAGCTTTCTTT. Protein sequence: CASSLTGRTTEAFF.

V usage is TRBV12-3 or TRBV12-4 and J usage is TRBJ2-1; no clear D gene. This CDR3 region has 12 residues. Trimming pared 5 bases from V and 5 bases from J, leaving 7 bases between. Here the CDR3 reads CASSRNNNEQFF. DNA of the CDR3: TGTGCCAGCAGTCGCAACAACAATGAGCAGTTCTTC.

The CDR3 sequence: CAFTGLGRTGELFF. The CDR3, as DNA: TGTGCCTTCACGGGACTAGGAAGGACCGGGGAGCTGTTTTTT. This chain joins TRBV5-4 and TRBJ2-2; 8 bases agree with TRBD2. V lost 10 bases and J lost 5; bases outside the gene matches: 10. The CDR3 has 14 residues. The germline CDR1 and CDR2 sequences are SGHNT and YYREEE (reference sequence).

This chain connects TRBV7-2 to TRBJ2-5; 13 bases align to TRBD2. Losses at the gene ends were 5 bases for V and 2 bases for J; bases not matched to a gene: 2. The V gene's germline CDR1 is SGHTA and CDR2 FQGNSA. The CDR3 consists of 15 residues. As DNA, the CDR3 is TGTGCCAGCAGCCGGACTAGCGGGGGTCAAGAGACCCAGTACTTC. Protein: CASSRTSGGQETQYF.

The V and J genes are TRBV28 and TRBJ1-5; tentative D call: TRBD1 (6 bases). V was trimmed by 5 bases and J by 3 bases, leaving 17 bases between them. The germline V gene has CDR1 MDHEN and CDR2 SYDVKM. The CDR3 sequence is 16 residues long. The CDR3: CASSTLKQGYNQPQHF. CDR3 nucleotide sequence: TGTGCCAGCAGTACGCTAAAACAGGGATACAATCAGCCCCAGCATTTT.

The genes are TRBV6-5 and TRBJ1-6; tentative D call: TRBD1 (6 bases). Germline V gives CDR1 MNHEY, CDR2 SVGAGI. The CDR3 has 15 residues. Trimming pared 6 bases from V and 8 bases from J, leaving 17 bases between. DNA for the CDR3: TGTGCCAGCAGGATCACAGGGAAAGTGGATTCACCCCTCCACTTT. This gives the protein CASRITGKVDSPLHF.

J is TRBJ1-6 and V is TRBV28; TRBD1 matches 10 bases. The CDR3 sequence is 13 residues long. V lost 10 bases to trimming and J lost 10 bases; unmatched junction nucleotides: 7. Germline V gives CDR1 MDHEN, CDR2 SYDVKM. CDR3 amino acids: CATSTGGVSPLHF. CDR3 coding DNA: TGTGCCACCTCGACAGGGGGCGTCTCACCCCTCCACTTT. Full variable domain (rest looked up from reference TRBV28 and TRBJ1-6): DVKVTQSSRYLVKRTGEKVFLECVQDMDHENMFWYRQDPGLGLRLIYFSYDVKMKEKGDIPEGYSVSREKKERFSLILESASTNQTSMYLCATSTGGVSPLHFGNGTRLTVT.

The chain carries TRBV14 and TRBJ1-1; no clear D. CDR3 size: 12 residues. Per germline, CDR1 SGHDN and CDR2 FVKESK. V shed 1 base and J shed 6 bases, with 6 bases lying between them. The CDR3 coding sequence is TGTGCCAGCAGCCAAGGGGGAGCTGAAGCTTTCTTT. Translated, it gives CASSQGGAEAFF. The full variable domain, rest sourced from reference TRBV14 and TRBJ1-1, is EAGVTQFPSHSVIEKGQTVTLRCDPISGHDNLYWYRRVMGKEIKFLLHFVKESKQDESGMPNNRFLAERTGGTYSTLKVQPAELEDSGVYFCASSQGGAEAFFGQGTRLTVV.

On this clone: This same CDR3 is encoded by further DNA sequences in the sample. The chain links TRBV2 to TRBJ1-2; D gene unclear. The length of the CDR3 is 13 residues. Looked up from germline, CDR1 is SNHLY and CDR2 is FYNNEI. V lost 1 base and J 5 bases, leaving 8 bases between the germline ends. CDR3 loop: CASSEGARYGYTF. DNA of the CDR3: TGTGCCAGCAGTGAAGGGGCGCGATATGGCTACACCTTC.

A few counts support this clone. CDR3 protein: CASSPGMANTEAFF. DNA of the CDR3: TGTGCCAGCAGCCCAGGGATGGCGAACACTGAAGCTTTCTTT. The V call is TRBV27, the J call TRBJ1-1; D is possibly TRBD1 (5 bases). The germline V and J ends were trimmed by 6 bases and 1 base, with 12 bases remaining between them. The CDR3 loop spans 14 amino acids. CDR1 is MNHEY, CDR2 SMNVEV, per germline (reference sequence).

The chain links TRBV9 to TRBJ1-2; TRBD1 matches at 7 bases. Germline V gene lookup returns CDR1 SGDLS and CDR2 YYNGEE. The CDR3 runs to 16 residues. The J segment lost 4 bases and the V segment lost 2 bases, leaving 11 bases of the junction unmatched. This chain's CDR3 is CASSVNPGQTIYGYTF. The CDR3 DNA reads as TGTGCCAGCAGCGTCAACCCGGGACAGACGATCTATGGCTACACCTTC.